The T cell receptor (beta chain) under discussion was sequenced for a study of cytomegalovirus exposure and HLA in healthy donors. General observations from the study: Analyses of presence/absence relied on an assumption of roughly uniform sequencing depth across donors. TRBV6-2, TRBV6-3 and other indistinguishable V segments were excluded. Reportedly, TCR beta sequences accurately predicted HLA-A and HLA-B alleles in most subjects. Some TCR beta chains (around 180 of them) were listed as cytomegalovirus-associated.

Worth noting for this clone: Its specificity is unknown.

The PCR was carried out with 60 Vbeta primers and 13 Jbeta primers. TCRdb's table, derived via immunoSEQ multiplex PCR, lists solely in-frame clones and lacks some. The data show 200,000 to 300,000 clones, roughly four fifths seen once. Trimming took off 0 bases at V and 2 bases at J, with 8 bases between the two ends. From germline, CDR1 is PRHDT and CDR2 FYEKMQ (reference sequence). CDR3 length: 14 residues. Sequencing input: PBMCs. V is TRBV13 and J is TRBJ2-7; D unresolved. The sequence was collected from a woman in her thirties or forties in good health and CMV-seropositive. CDR3 in DNA: TGTGCCAGCAGCTTAGGAGCGAGGCCCTACGAGCAGTACTTC. Translation gives CASSLGARPYEQYF.